This entry concerns a single TCR beta chain. Authors' analysis steps: Amplified reference gene primers provided the basis for estimating nucleated cell counts. Assay used: immunoSEQ multiplex PCR; TCRdb lists only in-frame clones, some missing. The V and J calls and clone size were taken over from that table, and D and trimming were inferred from the DNA. The table includes over 75,000 clones, 65% to 90% detected once. This record comes from a study of blood T cell repertoires in COVID-19. Study-wide context: T cells, B-cell-depleted T cells, or PBMCs supplied cDNA or gDNA.

The J segment lost 5 bases and the V segment lost 4 bases, leaving 15 bases of the junction unmatched. There are 17 residues in the CDR3. Germline loops: CDR1 SGHDT, CDR2 YYEEEE. The origin of this receptor is a woman aged 50 to 65 with acute or convalescent COVID-19. The specimen sequenced was peripheral blood. The chain couples TRBV5-6 to TRBJ1-2, with 9 bases aligning to TRBD1. DNA for the CDR3: TGTGCCAGCAGCCCCCTTCTCCCGGGACAGGGAGATTATGGCTACACCTTC. It specifies CASSPLLPGQGDYGYTF. Combining the CDR3 with reference TRBV5-6 and TRBJ1-2 gives the whole variable domain DAGVTQSPTHLIKTRGQQVTLRCSPKSGHDTVSWYQQALGQGPQFIFQYYEEEERQRGNFPDRFSGHQFPNYSSELNVNALLLGDSALYLCASSPLLPGQGDYGYTFGSGTRLTVV.